Below are 8 T cell receptor beta chains sequenced from a single sample in a study of CD8+CD57+ T cells in acquired aplastic anemia. Genomic DNA provided the template from which TCR beta VDJ and CDR3 profiles were obtained. TCRdb independently ran MiXCR on the reads; one entry per CDR3 protein. Of 250,000 to 300,000 distinct CDR3 sequences listed, 56% are singletons. The specimen was sorted CD4+, CD8+, or CD8+CD57+ T cells (not recorded which) from PBMCs. These receptors were taken from a human donor with severe aplastic anemia or a healthy control (not recorded which).

In this sample, this clonotype turned up once. This chain links TRBV20-1 with TRBJ2-7; no clear D. From germline, CDR1 is DFQATT and CDR2 SNEGSKA (reference sequence). This CDR3 has 9 amino acids. V lost 5 bases and J lost 7, with 6 bases in between. For the CDR3, the DNA is TGCAGTGCTGTAGGGGAGCAGTACTTC. It specifies CSAVGEQYF.

The chain employs TRBV19 and TRBJ1-5; TRBD1 agrees at 8 bases. The V gene's germline CDR1 is LNHDA and CDR2 SQIVND (reference sequence). J gave up 4 bases and V 4 bases, and 3 bases lay outside the gene matches. The CDR3 covers 14 residues. CDR3 sequence: CASSRTGPNQPQHF. CDR3 nucleotide sequence: TGTGCCAGTAGTAGGACAGGGCCTAATCAGCCCCAGCATTTT.

V and J are TRBV29-1 and TRBJ2-2; TRBD2 agrees at 8 bases. V lost 5 bases to trimming and J lost 4 bases; unmatched junction nucleotides: 9. Germline CDR1 SQVTM, CDR2 ANQGSEA. This CDR3 has 15 residues. The CDR3 DNA reads TGCAGCGTTACACCTAGCGGGCAAGTCACCGGGGAGCTGTTTTTT. Its protein product is CSVTPSGQVTGELFF.

This clonotype appeared many times. V usage is TRBV20-1 and J usage is TRBJ1-3, with TRBD1 identical over 7 bases. V lost 5 bases, J lost 0 bases, and 7 bases stayed unmatched. The germline V gene has CDR1 DFQATT and CDR2 SNEGSKA (reference sequence). This CDR3 contains 15 residues. The CDR3 region is CSALKGAGSGNTIYF. The CDR3 region has the DNA TGCAGTGCTTTGAAGGGGGCAGGCTCTGGAAACACCATATATTTT.

This clonotype was counted between two and nine times. The V call is TRBV15, the J call TRBJ2-1; TRBD2 matches at 8 bases. Germline CDR1 reads LNHNV; CDR2 reads YYDKDF (reference sequence). The CDR3 runs to 14 residues. V was clipped by 7 bases and J by 2 bases; unmatched bases: 4. The CDR3 sequence is CATKNGRAYNEQFF. The CDR3 bases are TGTGCCACCAAGAACGGGAGGGCCTACAATGAGCAGTTCTTC.

The rearrangement joins TRBV9 to TRBJ2-7; no clear D gene. This CDR3 is 12 amino acids long. Trimming shortened V by 3 bases and J by 4 bases, and 8 bases separated the two germline ends. CDR1 and CDR2 from the germline V gene are SGDLS and YYNGEE. The CDR3 DNA reads TGTGCCAGCAGCGAGGACGGATACGAGCAGTACTTC. It translates to CASSEDGYEQYF. Together with reference TRBV9 and TRBJ2-7, the CDR3 gives the full variable domain: DSGVTQTPKHLITATGQRVTLRCSPRSGDLSVYWYQQSLDQGLQFLIQYYNGEERAKGNILERFSAQQFPDLHSELNLSSLELGDSALYFCASSEDGYEQYFGPGTRLTVT.

This clonotype was counted at least ten times. The chain joins TRBV13 to TRBJ2-3; 11 bases line up with TRBD2. Trimming removed 6 bases from V and 3 bases from J; junction bases left unmatched: 14. This CDR3 comprises 18 residues. CDR1 and CDR2 (germline): PRHDT, FYEKMQ (reference sequence). The CDR3 spells CASSLRGLAGGLTDTQYF. In DNA form, the CDR3 reads TGTGCCAGCAGTCTTAGGGGGTTAGCGGGGGGGCTAACAGATACGCAGTATTTT.

As regards this clonotype: The junction departs from the called germline gene at one end, perhaps through a read error. The V and J genes are TRBV24-1 and TRBJ2-2, with D hard to call. Germline lookup yields CDR1 KGHDR and CDR2 SFDVKD. The CDR3 spans 14 residues. CDR3 DNA: TGTGCCGCCAGTGATTCAACGAACACCGGGGAGCTGTTTTTT. As protein: CAASDSTNTGELFF.